Reported below is one T cell receptor (beta chain). These data come from a study of OX40 agonist ivuxolimab in advanced cancers. Study overall: Ivuxolimab, an antibody that agonizes OX40 (CD134), was administered to the patients. Dose-escalation subjects each had hepatocellular carcinoma, melanoma, renal cell or head and neck cancer.

Sequenced by immunoSEQ multiplex PCR; TCRdb stores in-frame clones only, minus some. The table shows 30,000 to 45,000 clones, with roughly 86% occurring only once. Germline loops: CDR1 KGHSH, CDR2 LQKENI. Trimming stripped 6 bases from V and 3 bases from J, with 12 bases between. The CDR3 spans 14 residues. This TCR was sampled from an adult with an advanced solid tumor such as melanoma, head and neck, liver or kidney cancer. Sequencing used CD4+ or CD8+ T cells sorted from blood, obtained in a trial of the OX40 agonist ivuxolimab. The chain employs TRBV18 and TRBJ2-1; D is unclear. The CDR3 nucleotides are TGTGCCAGCTCGGGTTTAGCAGTCTACAATGAGCAGTTCTTC. Protein: CASSGLAVYNEQFF.